The following is a T cell receptor (beta chain) sequence with its context. Its antigen specificity is not known. Per-base qualities were not stored, and no clone one base away is much larger. Between the V and J ends, shortened by 0 bases and 5 bases respectively, the junction contains 14 bases. The CDR3 runs 15 amino acids, cysteine and phenylalanine included. Only CDR3 DNA remains: 45 bases, in frame from the first base. The germline V gene encodes CDR1 SGHRS and CDR2 YFSETQ. Sequencing was carried out with an Illumina NovaSeq 6000. cDNA libraries for TCRalpha and TCRbeta were prepared by 5'RACE using constant-segment primers, with sample barcodes and unique molecular identifiers added. RNA was extracted from every sample with Trizol reagent. Libraries were amplified in two PCR steps, with a second sample barcode and Illumina TruSeq adapters added in the second step. Libraries were sequenced on an Illumina NovaSeq with 2 x 150 bp paired-end reads. Under the source paper's analysis protocol: Reads were demultiplexed and collapsed into UMI-guided consensus sequences with migec v1.2.7. With mixcr v2.1.11, UMI consensuses were aligned to TRA and TRB V and J templates and assembled into clonotypes. Clonotypes were classified as expanded or contracted when called significant by both edgeR and NoisET, with noise models trained on biological replicates. For edgeR calls, a false discovery rate-adjusted p below 0.01 and a log2 fold-change threshold of 1 were applied. As an exploratory analysis of dynamics, PCA with hierarchical clustering was applied to max-normalized trajectories of the 1000 most abundant clonotypes. Separately sequenced CD4+ and CD8+ repertoires were used to assign a CD4 or CD8 phenotype to each responding clone. TCRdb passed the public sequencing reads through fastp at Q25 and MiXCR, retaining productive beta sequences. Each record represents a unique CDR3 protein, reported with the most common genes and DNA among its rows. TCRdb's processing, not the authors', yielded these V and J calls. A total of fewer than 50,000 distinct CDR3 sequences appear in this sample, about a tenth of them only once. The top ten clones comprise approximately 10% of the sample.

These data originate in a study of T-cell memory formation after mild COVID-19 (dated by TCRdb to about 2021). For the study in its entirety: TCR sequence clusters from the two donors were found to be largely donor specific. In a couple of donors, T-cell clones that expanded and contracted after mild COVID-19 were tracked by sequencing TCRalpha and TCRbeta repertoires over time. The cohort was made up of two young adult volunteers, one female and one male, who were previously healthy.

Ficoll-Paque density gradient centrifugation was the method used to isolate PBMCs. The full study reports these points: The study included only a couple of mild cases, and larger cohorts that include severe cases with pre-infection samples were judged to be necessary. From day 15 to 85, contracting clones showed balanced CD4/CD8 phenotypes, whereas a second wave of clones that expanded from day 15 to 37 leaned towards CD4+. Some responding clones were detected in pre-infection memory, which suggested that pre-existing cross-reactive memory T cells had joined the SARS-CoV-2 response. The second-wave clones that peaked on day 37 were not confirmed to be SARS-CoV-2 specific. Contracting CD4+ clones turned up mainly in the CM and EM memory subsets, whereas EMRA was where CD8+ clones were enriched.

Source material: PBMCs or a T cell subset sorted from them (not recorded which). The chain uses TRBV5-1 and TRBJ2-5; tentative D gene TRBD1, with 6 bases matching. This TCR came from an adult woman who had mild COVID-19 (a few samples of this study predate the infection). The sample titles of this study are shuffled in the database, so cell type and time point are left out; the donor was told from shared clones. The CDR3 here reads CASSLVGGAGETQYF. The base sequence is TGCGCCAGCAGCTTGGTTGGGGGCGCAGGGGAGACCCAGTACTTC.